Listed below are T cell receptor beta chains from one sample, sequenced in a study of PD-1 blockade in classical Hodgkin lymphoma. Measured with immunoSEQ multiplex PCR; TCRdb has only the in-frame clones, and not every one. The profile shows fewer than 65,000 clones, 90% of them singletons. This specimen was peripheral blood mononuclear cells (PBMCs), taken at baseline. Every receptor here comes from a human donor with classical Hodgkin lymphoma. Each CDR3 is given with its conserved first and last residue. The D gene is left open where the match is weak. Some rows mark clone size as missing; the rest say once, few, many or name a class of expanded clone.

D gene	clone size	J gene	V gene	CDR3 protein	CDR3 DNA
-	-	TRBJ2-1	TRBV30	CAWTRLGRDNEQFF	TGTGCCTGGACTCGACTAGGCCGTGACAATGAGCAGTTCTTC
TRBD2	-	TRBJ2-1	TRBV7-6	CASSGRGKDSYNEQFF	TGTGCCAGCAGCGGGCGGGGGAAGGACTCCTACAATGAGCAGTTCTTC
TRBD1	-	TRBJ2-3	TRBV27	CASSRFVTGPDTQYF	TGTGCCAGCAGTCGTTTCGTGACAGGGCCAGATACGCAGTATTTT
TRBD2	-	TRBJ2-3	TRBV29-1	CSAGLATDTQYF	TGCAGCGCGGGACTAGCGACAGATACGCAGTATTTT
-	-	TRBJ2-1	TRBV6-5	CASSYIQGTRYNEQFF	TGTGCCAGCAGTTATATCCAAGGGACCCGATACAATGAGCAGTTCTTC
TRBD1	few	TRBJ1-4	TRBV11-2	CASSLEAGGNEKLFF	TGTGCCAGCAGCTTAGAAGCAGGGGGCAATGAAAAACTGTTTTTT
-	-	TRBJ1-5	TRBV5-5	CASSLEGLGRPQHF	TGTGCCAGCAGCTTGGAGGGCCTAGGGCGGCCCCAGCATTTT
TRBD1	-	TRBJ2-1	TRBV5-1	CASSLADRGIEQFF	TGCGCCAGCAGCTTGGCCGACAGGGGGATTGAGCAGTTCTTC
-	-	TRBJ2-2	TRBV2	CARGTPTGELFF	TGTGCCAGGGGGACCCCCACCGGGGAGCTGTTTTTT
-	-	TRBJ2-1	TRBV6-1	CATQGRGGSYNEQFF	TGTGCCACCCAAGGAAGGGGGGGTTCTTACAATGAGCAGTTCTTC
TRBD1	-	TRBJ2-5	TRBV4-1	CASSQENRGYETQYF	TGCGCCAGCAGCCAAGAAAACAGGGGTTATGAGACCCAGTACTTC
TRBD2	-	TRBJ2-3	TRBV18	CASSPLAGSTDTQYF	TGTGCCAGCTCGCCTCTAGCGGGGTCCACAGATACGCAGTATTTT
-	-	TRBJ1-5	TRBV19	CASSLGRELNQPQHF	TGTGCCAGTAGCCTGGGACGGGAGCTCAATCAGCCCCAGCATTTT
-	once	TRBJ2-3	TRBV18	CASSPDRYTQYF	TGTGCCAGCTCACCGGACCGCTATACGCAGTATTTT
-	-	TRBJ2-7	TRBV27	CASSLDPQGPEQYF	TGTGCCAGCAGTTTAGACCCACAGGGTCCCGAGCAGTACTTC
TRBD1	-	TRBJ1-5	TRBV19	CASSEPQTGDQPQHF	TGTGCCAGTAGCGAACCGCAGACAGGGGATCAGCCCCAGCATTTT
TRBD1	-	TRBJ2-7	TRBV7-6	CASSRDRGYEQYF	TGTGCCAGCAGCCGGGACAGGGGCTACGAGCAGTACTTC
-	-	TRBJ1-1	TRBV7-2	CASSPQQGRSEAFF	TGTGCCAGCAGCCCCCAACAGGGTCGATCTGAAGCTTTCTTT
TRBD2	-	TRBJ2-1	TRBV4-2	CASTQGRGLAEKGNEQFF	TGTGCCAGCACCCAAGGCCGAGGACTAGCGGAAAAAGGCAATGAGCAGTTCTTC
TRBD2	once	TRBJ2-1	TRBV28	CASSPGLGVDNEQFF	TGTGCCAGCAGCCCGGGACTAGGGGTAGACAATGAGCAGTTCTTC
-	few	TRBJ2-1	TRBV19	CASSISSTYNEQFF	TGTGCCAGTAGTATTAGTTCTACCTACAATGAGCAGTTCTTC